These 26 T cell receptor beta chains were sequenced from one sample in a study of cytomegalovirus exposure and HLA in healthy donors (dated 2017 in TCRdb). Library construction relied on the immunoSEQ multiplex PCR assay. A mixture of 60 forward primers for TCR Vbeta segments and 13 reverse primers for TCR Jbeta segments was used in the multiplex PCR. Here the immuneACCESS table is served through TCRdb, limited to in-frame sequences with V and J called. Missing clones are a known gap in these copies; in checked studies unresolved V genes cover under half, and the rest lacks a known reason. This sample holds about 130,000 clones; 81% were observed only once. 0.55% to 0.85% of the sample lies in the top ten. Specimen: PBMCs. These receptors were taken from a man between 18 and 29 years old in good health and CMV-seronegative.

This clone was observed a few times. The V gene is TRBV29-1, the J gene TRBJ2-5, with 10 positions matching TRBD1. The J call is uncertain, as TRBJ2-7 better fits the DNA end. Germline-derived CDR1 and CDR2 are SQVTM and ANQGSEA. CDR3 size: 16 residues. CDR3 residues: CSVEPTRDRGPYEQYF. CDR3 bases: TGCAGCGTTGAACCCACCCGGGACAGGGGCCCCTACGAGCAGTACTTC.

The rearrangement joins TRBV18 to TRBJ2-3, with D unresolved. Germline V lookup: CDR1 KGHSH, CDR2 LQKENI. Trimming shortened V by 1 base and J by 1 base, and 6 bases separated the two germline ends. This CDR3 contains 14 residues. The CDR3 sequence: CASSPQQGTDTQYF. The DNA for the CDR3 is TGTGCCAGCTCACCACAGCAGGGCACAGATACGCAGTATTTT.

In DNA form, the CDR3 reads TGTGCCAGCTCACCGGTGGGACAGGGGAATGAAAAACTGTTTTTT. Its translation: CASSPVGQGNEKLFF. The V and J genes are TRBV18 and TRBJ1-4; 10 positions match TRBD1. The CDR3 is made up of 15 amino acids. Trimming took 3 bases from V and 5 from J; bases not matched to a gene: 3. Germline V CDR1 and CDR2: KGHSH, LQKENI.

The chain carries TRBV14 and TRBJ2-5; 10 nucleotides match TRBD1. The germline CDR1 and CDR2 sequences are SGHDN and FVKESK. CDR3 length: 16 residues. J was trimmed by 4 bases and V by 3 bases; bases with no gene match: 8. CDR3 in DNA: TGTGCCAGCAGCCACACCCGACAGGGGGCACGAGAGACCCAGTACTTC. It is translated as CASSHTRQGARETQYF.

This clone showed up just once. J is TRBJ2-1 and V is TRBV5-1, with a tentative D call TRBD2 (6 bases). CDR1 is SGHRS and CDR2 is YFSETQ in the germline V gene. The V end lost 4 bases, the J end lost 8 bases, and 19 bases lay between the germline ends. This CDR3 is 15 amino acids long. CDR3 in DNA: TGCGCCAGCAGCGGGGCGGGGAGTCCCGGGCATGAGCAGTTCTTC. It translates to CASSGAGSPGHEQFF.

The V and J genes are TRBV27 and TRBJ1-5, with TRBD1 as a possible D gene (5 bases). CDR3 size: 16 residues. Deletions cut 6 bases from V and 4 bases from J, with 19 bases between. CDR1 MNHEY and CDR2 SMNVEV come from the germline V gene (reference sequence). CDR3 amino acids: CASSKENRAGNQPQHF. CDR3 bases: TGTGCCAGCAGCAAGGAAAATAGGGCAGGGAATCAGCCCCAGCATTTT.

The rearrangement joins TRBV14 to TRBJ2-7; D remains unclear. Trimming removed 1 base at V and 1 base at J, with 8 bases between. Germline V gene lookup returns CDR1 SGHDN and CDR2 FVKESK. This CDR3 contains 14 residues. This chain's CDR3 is CASSQVASSYEQYF. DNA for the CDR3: TGTGCCAGCAGCCAAGTCGCCAGTTCCTACGAGCAGTACTTC.

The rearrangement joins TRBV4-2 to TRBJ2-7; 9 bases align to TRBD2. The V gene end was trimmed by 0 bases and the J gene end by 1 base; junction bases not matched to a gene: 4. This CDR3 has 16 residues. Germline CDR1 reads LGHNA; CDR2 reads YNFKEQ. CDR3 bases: TGTGCCAGCAGCCAAGAGCGACTAGCGGAGTCCTACGAGCAGTACTTC. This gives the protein CASSQERLAESYEQYF.

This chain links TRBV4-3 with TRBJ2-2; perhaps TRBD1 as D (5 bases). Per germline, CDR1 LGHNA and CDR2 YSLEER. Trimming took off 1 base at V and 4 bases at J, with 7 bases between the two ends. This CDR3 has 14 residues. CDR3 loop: CASSQGQRTGELFF. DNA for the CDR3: TGCGCCAGCAGCCAAGGACAGCGCACCGGGGAGCTGTTTTTT.

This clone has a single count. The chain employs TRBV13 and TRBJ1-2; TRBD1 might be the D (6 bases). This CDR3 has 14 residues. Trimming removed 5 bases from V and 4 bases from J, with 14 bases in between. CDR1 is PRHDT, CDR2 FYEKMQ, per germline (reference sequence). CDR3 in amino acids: CASSRDTAAYGYTF. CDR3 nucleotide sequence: TGTGCCAGCAGCCGGGACACCGCGGCCTATGGCTACACCTTC.

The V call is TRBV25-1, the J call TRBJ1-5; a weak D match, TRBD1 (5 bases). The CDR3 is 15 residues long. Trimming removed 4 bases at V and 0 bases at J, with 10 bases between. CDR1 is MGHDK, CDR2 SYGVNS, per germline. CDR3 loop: CASSGSRVSNQPQHF. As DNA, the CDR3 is TGTGCCAGCAGTGGGTCCAGGGTTAGCAATCAGCCCCAGCATTTT.

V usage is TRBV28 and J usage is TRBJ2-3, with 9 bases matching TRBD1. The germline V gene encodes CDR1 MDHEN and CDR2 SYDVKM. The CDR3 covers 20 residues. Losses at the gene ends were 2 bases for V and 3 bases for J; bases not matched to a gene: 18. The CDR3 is CASSLRGTGTGYFRTDTQYF. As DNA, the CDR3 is TGTGCCAGCAGTTTAAGGGGGACCGGGACAGGGTATTTCAGAACAGATACGCAGTATTTT.

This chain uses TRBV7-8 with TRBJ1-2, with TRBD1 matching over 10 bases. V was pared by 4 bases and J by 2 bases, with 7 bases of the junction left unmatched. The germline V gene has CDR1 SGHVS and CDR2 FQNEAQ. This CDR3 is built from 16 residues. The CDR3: CASSSRTGGANYGYTF. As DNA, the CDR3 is TGTGCCAGCAGCTCCAGGACAGGGGGTGCGAACTATGGCTACACCTTC.

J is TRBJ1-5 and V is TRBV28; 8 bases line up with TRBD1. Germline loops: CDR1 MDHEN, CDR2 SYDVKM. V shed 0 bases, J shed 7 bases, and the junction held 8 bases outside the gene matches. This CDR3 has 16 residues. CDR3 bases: TGTGCCAGCAGTTTATGGGGCAGGGGGCAGGGACAGCCCCAGCATTTT. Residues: CASSLWGRGQGQPQHF. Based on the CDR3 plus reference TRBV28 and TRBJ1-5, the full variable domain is DVKVTQSSRYLVKRTGEKVFLECVQDMDHENMFWYRQDPGLGLRLIYFSYDVKMKEKGDIPEGYSVSREKKERFSLILESASTNQTSMYLCASSLWGRGQGQPQHFGDGTRLSIL.

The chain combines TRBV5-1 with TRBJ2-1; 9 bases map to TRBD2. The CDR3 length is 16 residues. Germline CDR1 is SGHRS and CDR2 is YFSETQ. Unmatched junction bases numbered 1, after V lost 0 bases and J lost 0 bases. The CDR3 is CASSLDSGSSYNEQFF. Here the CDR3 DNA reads TGCGCCAGCAGCTTGGATAGCGGGAGCTCCTACAATGAGCAGTTCTTC.

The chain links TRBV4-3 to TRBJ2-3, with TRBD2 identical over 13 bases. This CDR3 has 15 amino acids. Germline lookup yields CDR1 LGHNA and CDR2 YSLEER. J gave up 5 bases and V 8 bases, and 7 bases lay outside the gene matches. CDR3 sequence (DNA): TGCGCCAGCGCCACTAGCGGGGGGGCCAGAGATACGCAGTATTTT. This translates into CASATSGGARDTQYF.

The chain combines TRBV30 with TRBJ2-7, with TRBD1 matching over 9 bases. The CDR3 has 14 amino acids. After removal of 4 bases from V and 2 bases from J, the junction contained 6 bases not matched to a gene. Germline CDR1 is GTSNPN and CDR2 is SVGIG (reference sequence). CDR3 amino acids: CAWNPTGGPYEQYF. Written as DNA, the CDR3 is TGTGCCTGGAACCCGACAGGGGGACCCTACGAGCAGTACTTC.

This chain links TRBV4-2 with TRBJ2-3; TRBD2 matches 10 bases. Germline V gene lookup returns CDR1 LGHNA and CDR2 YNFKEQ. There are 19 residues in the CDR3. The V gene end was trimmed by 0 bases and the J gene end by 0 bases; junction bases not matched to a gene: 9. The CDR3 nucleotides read TGTGCCAGCAGCCAAGACTCTAGCGGGGGTAGCCCTAGCACAGATACGCAGTATTTT. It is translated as CASSQDSSGGSPSTDTQYF.

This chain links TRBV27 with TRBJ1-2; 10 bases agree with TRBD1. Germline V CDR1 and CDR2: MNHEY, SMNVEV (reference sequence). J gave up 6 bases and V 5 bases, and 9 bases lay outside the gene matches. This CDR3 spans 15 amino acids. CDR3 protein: CASSRTGGVGDGYTF. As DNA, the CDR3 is TGTGCCAGCAGTCGGACAGGGGGGGTAGGCGATGGCTACACCTTC.

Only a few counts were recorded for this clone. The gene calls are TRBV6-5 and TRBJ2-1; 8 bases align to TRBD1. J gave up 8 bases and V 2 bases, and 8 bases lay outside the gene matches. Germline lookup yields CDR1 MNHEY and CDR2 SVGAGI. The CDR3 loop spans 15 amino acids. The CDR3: CASSYRDRRVDEQFF. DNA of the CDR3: TGTGCCAGCAGTTACAGGGACAGGAGGGTGGATGAGCAGTTCTTC.

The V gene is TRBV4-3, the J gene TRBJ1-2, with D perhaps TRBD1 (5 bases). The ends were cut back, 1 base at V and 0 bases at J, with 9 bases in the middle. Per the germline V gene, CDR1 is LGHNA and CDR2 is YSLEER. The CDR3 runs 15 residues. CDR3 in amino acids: CASSQGTRANYGYTF. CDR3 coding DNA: TGCGCCAGCAGCCAAGGGACAAGAGCTAACTATGGCTACACCTTC.

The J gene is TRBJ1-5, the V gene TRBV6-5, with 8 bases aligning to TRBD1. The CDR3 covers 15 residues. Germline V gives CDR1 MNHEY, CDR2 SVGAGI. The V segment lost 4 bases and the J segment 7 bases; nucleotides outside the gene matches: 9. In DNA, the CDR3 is TGTGCCAGCAGTTCCCGACAGGGGACGGACCAGCCCCAGCATTTT. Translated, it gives CASSSRQGTDQPQHF.

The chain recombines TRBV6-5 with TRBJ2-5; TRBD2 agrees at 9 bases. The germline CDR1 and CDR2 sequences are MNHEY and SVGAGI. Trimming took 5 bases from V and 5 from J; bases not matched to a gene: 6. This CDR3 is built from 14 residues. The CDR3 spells CASSGSGGRETQYF. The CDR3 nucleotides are TGTGCCAGCAGTGGTAGCGGGGGTAGGGAGACCCAGTACTTC.

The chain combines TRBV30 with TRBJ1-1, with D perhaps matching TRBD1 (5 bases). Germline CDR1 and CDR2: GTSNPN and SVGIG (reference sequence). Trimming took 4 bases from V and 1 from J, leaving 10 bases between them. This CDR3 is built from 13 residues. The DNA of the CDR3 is TGTGCCTGGAATCCAACAGGGAACACTGAAGCTTTCTTT. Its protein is CAWNPTGNTEAFF.

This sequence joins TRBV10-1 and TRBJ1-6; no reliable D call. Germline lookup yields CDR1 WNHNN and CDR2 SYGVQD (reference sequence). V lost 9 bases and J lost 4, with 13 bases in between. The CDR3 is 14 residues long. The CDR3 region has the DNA TGCGCCAGTCCCCCGAGGAGATATAATTCACCCCTCCACTTT. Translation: CASPPRRYNSPLHF.

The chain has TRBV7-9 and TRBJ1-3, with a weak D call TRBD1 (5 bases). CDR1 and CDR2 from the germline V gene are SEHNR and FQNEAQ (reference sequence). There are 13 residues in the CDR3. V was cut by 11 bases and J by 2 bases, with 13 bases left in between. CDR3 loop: CARGGEPGNTIYF. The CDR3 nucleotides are TGTGCCCGGGGGGGTGAGCCTGGAAACACCATATATTTT. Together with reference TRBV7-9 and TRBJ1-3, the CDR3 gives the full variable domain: DTGVSQNPRHKITKRGQNVTFRCDPISEHNRLYWYRQTLGQGPEFLTYFQNEAQLEKSRLLSDRFSAERPKGSFSTLEIQRTEQGDSAMYLCARGGEPGNTIYFGEGSWLTVV.